One sample yielded the 14 T cell receptor beta chains listed below, sequenced in a study of regulatory T cells in long-lasting Graves disease. Time point here: newly diagnosed GD, antithyroid drugs for less than 3 months. The authors made the TCR library using RNA they extracted from PBMCs. Construction of TCR beta libraries relied on iRepertoire HTBI primers and on Arm-PCR targeting CDR3 regions. Each CDR3 protein is one row after TCRdb ran MiXCR on the multiplex PCR reads. The repertoire holds a few hundred thousand distinct CDR3 sequences, with approximately 15% as singletons. This sample was shared with a second study, whose subject was T cells in Graves' hyperthyroidism and ophthalmopathy.

Sequencing used peripheral blood mononuclear cells (PBMCs), obtained at new diagnosis, from a patient treated with antithyroid drugs. The source of these receptors is a woman between 40 and 50 years old with Graves disease.

The V and J genes are TRBV27 and TRBJ2-4; possible D gene TRBD2, 6 bases. V shed 5 bases and J shed 0 bases, with 14 bases lying between them. This CDR3 has 16 amino acids. Germline CDR1 and CDR2: MNHEY and SMNVEV (reference sequence). CDR3 sequence: CASSHGLSEAKNIQYF. CDR3 coding DNA: TGTGCCAGCAGTCACGGACTATCGGAAGCCAAAAACATTCAGTACTTC.

As DNA, the CDR3 is TGTGCCAGCAGTACCTTAGCGGGAGGGGATTCTGGGGCCAACGTCCTGACTTTC. It specifies CASSTLAGGDSGANVLTF. The chain links TRBV6-2 or TRBV6-3 to TRBJ2-6, with 11 bases matching TRBD2. V shed 5 bases and J 1 base; nucleotides not matched to a gene: 7. Germline lookup yields CDR1 MNHEY and CDR2 SVGEGT. The CDR3 extends over 18 amino acids.

In this sample, this clonotype turned up many times. V usage is TRBV4-2 and J usage is TRBJ1-4; D is ambiguous. The CDR3 covers 17 residues. V lost 0 bases to trimming and J lost 0 bases, with 11 bases between them. Germline CDR1 LGHNA, CDR2 YNFKEQ. CDR3 sequence: CASSQEIRITTNEKLFF. DNA for the CDR3: TGTGCCAGCAGCCAAGAGATCCGCATAACAACTAATGAAAAACTGTTTTTT.

This rearrangement joins TRBV10-3 to TRBJ2-7, with 10 bases fitting TRBD2. Looked up from germline, CDR1 is ENHRY and CDR2 is SYGVKD. CDR3 length: 17 amino acids. V was pared by 10 bases and J by 1 base, with 16 bases of the junction left unmatched. CDR3 sequence: CATRGVAGGRPSYEQYF. As DNA, the CDR3 is TGTGCCACCCGGGGGGTAGCGGGAGGCCGACCGTCCTACGAGCAGTACTTC.

This clonotype has ten or more counts. The V gene is TRBV27, the J gene TRBJ2-5, with D possibly TRBD1 on 5 matching bases. CDR1 and CDR2 (germline): MNHEY, SMNVEV (reference sequence). Trimming cost V 5 bases and J 3 bases, with 13 bases left between them. The CDR3 runs 14 residues. CDR3 in DNA: TGTGCCAGCAGTCAATCTAGACAGAAAGAGACCCAGTACTTC. Residues: CASSQSRQKETQYF.

This clonotype was seen at least ten times. This chain uses TRBV7-9 with TRBJ2-7; 9 nucleotides line up with TRBD1. The V gene end was trimmed by 6 bases and the J gene end by 2 bases; junction bases not matched to a gene: 17. This CDR3 spans 18 amino acids. Germline values: CDR1 SEHNR, CDR2 FQNEAQ (reference sequence). CDR3 in DNA: TGTGCCAGCAGACGGACAGGGGAAAGCCCAAAGATGACCTACGAGCAGTACTTC. It specifies CASRRTGESPKMTYEQYF. The full variable domain, with the rest looked up from reference TRBV7-9 and TRBJ2-7, is DTGVSQNPRHKITKRGQNVTFRCDPISEHNRLYWYRQTLGQGPEFLTYFQNEAQLEKSRLLSDRFSAERPKGSFSTLEIQRTEQGDSAMYLCASRRTGESPKMTYEQYFGPGTRLTVT.

V and J are TRBV25-1 and TRBJ2-4, with D hard to call. The CDR3 sequence is 12 residues long. Deletions cut 1 base from V and 6 bases from J, with 4 bases between. CDR1 and CDR2 (germline): MGHDK, SYGVNS. CDR3 amino acids: CASSESRNIQYF. The DNA for the CDR3 is TGTGCCAGCAGTGAATCGAGAAACATTCAGTACTTC.

Many counts were recorded for this clonotype. The rearrangement uses TRBV6-2 or TRBV6-3 and TRBJ2-1, with TRBD2 matching 11 bases. The CDR3 sequence is 18 residues long. From germline, CDR1 is MNHEY and CDR2 SVGEGT. Unmatched junction bases numbered 9, after V lost 2 bases and J lost 3 bases. CDR3: CASSYEWGSGRGYNEQFF. In nucleotides, the CDR3 is TGTGCCAGCAGTTACGAGTGGGGTAGCGGGAGGGGCTACAATGAGCAGTTCTTC.

This clonotype has ten or more counts. This chain connects TRBV6-2 or TRBV6-3 to TRBJ2-3; D is unresolved. The CDR3 is 13 amino acids. The V gene lost 0 bases and the J gene lost 1 base, with 2 bases spanning the gap. Germline lookup yields CDR1 MNHEY and CDR2 SVGEGT. CDR3 in DNA: TGTGCCAGCAGTTACTCAGGCACAGATACGCAGTATTTT. This encodes CASSYSGTDTQYF.

This clonotype has ten or more counts. The chain employs TRBV11-3 and TRBJ2-1; 7 bases agree with TRBD2. Losses at the gene ends were 4 bases for V and 1 base for J; bases not matched to a gene: 7. The CDR3 length is 16 residues. The V gene's germline CDR1 is SGHNT and CDR2 YENEEA. CDR3 sequence reads: CASSSGGGQSYNEQFF. The CDR3 nucleotides read TGTGCCAGCAGCTCGGGAGGCGGCCAGTCCTACAATGAGCAGTTCTTC.

This clonotype has more than one count but fewer than ten. The V gene is TRBV19, the J gene TRBJ1-4; 8 bases are a match to TRBD1. The V segment lost 4 bases and the J segment 6 bases; nucleotides outside the gene matches: 7. Germline lookup yields CDR1 LNHDA and CDR2 SQIVND (reference sequence). This CDR3 has 15 amino acids. The CDR3 nucleotides are TGTGCCAGTAGTACCCGGACAGGGCTGCATGAAAAACTGTTTTTT. Amino acid sequence: CASSTRTGLHEKLFF.

This clonotype was counted between two and nine times. The chain carries TRBV27 and TRBJ2-5, with TRBD1 matching over 7 bases. J gave up 0 bases and V 3 bases, and 4 bases lay outside the gene matches. Germline assignment: CDR1 MNHEY and CDR2 SMNVEV (reference sequence). This CDR3 contains 15 residues. CDR3 DNA: TGTGCCAGCAGTTTCCTCGGACAGGACCAAGAGACCCAGTACTTC. Amino acids: CASSFLGQDQETQYF.

This clonotype came up many times. The gene calls are TRBV7-2 and TRBJ1-6; D remains ambiguous. From germline, CDR1 is SGHTA and CDR2 FQGNSA. The V end lost 11 bases, the J end lost 4 bases, and 9 bases lay between the germline ends. This CDR3 has 12 amino acids. The CDR3 region has the DNA TGTGCCGGCGGGCAGTATAATTCACCCCTCCACTTT. This sequence encodes CAGGQYNSPLHF.

This sequence joins TRBV4-1 and TRBJ1-1, with D possibly TRBD1 on 6 matching bases. The CDR3 is 16 residues long. CDR1 MGHRA and CDR2 YSYEKL come from the germline V gene. The V and J ends lost 0 bases and 0 bases respectively, with 11 bases between them. The DNA of the CDR3 is TGCGCCAGCAGCCAAGAGTCACAGGGCCTGAACACTGAAGCTTTCTTT. Its protein is CASSQESQGLNTEAFF.